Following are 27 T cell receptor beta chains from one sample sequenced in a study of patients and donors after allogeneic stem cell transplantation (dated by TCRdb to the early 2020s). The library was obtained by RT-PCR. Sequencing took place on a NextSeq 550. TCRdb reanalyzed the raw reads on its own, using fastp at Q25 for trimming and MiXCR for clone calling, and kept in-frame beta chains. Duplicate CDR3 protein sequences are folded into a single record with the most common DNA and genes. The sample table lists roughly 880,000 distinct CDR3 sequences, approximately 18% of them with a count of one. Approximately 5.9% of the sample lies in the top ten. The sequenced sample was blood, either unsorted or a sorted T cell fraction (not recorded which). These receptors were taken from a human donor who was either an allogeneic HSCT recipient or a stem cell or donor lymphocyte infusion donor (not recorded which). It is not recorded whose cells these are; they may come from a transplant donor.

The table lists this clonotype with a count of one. The CDR3 nucleotides read TGTGCCAGCGTAAGCCGCGGGGGGAGGGCCCTTATCGCAGATACGCAGTATTTT. This codes for CASVSRGGRALIADTQYF. The chain combines TRBV5-6 with TRBJ2-3, with 8 bases aligning to TRBD2. Losses at the gene ends were 7 bases for V and 4 bases for J; bases not matched to a gene: 20. The CDR3 is 18 amino acids. CDR1 and CDR2 from the germline V gene are SGHDT and YYEEEE.

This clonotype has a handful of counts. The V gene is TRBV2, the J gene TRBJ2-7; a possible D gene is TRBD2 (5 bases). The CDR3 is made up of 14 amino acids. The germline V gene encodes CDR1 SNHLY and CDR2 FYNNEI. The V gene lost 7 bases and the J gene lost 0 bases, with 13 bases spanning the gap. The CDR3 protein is CASKKAESSYEQYF. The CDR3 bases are TGTGCCAGCAAGAAAGCGGAGAGCTCCTACGAGCAGTACTTC.

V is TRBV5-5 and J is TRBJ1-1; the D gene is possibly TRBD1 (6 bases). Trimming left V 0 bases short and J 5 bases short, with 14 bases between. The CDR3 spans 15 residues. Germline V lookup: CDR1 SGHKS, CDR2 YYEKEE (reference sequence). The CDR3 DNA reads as TGTGCCAGCAGCTTGGTATCGGGGGCGCAGACTGAAGCTTTCTTT. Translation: CASSLVSGAQTEAFF.

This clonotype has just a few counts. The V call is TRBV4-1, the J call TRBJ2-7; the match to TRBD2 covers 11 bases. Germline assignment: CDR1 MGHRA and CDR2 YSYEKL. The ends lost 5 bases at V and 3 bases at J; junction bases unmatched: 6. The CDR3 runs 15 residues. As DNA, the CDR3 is TGCGCCAGCAGCTTCGGGACTAGCGGTGTCTACGAGCAGTACTTC. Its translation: CASSFGTSGVYEQYF.

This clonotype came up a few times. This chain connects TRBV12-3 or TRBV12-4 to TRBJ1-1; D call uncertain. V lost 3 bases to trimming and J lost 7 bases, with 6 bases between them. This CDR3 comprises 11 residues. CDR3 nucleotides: TGTGCCAGCAGTTTCTCAGATGAAGCTTTCTTT. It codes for CASSFSDEAFF.

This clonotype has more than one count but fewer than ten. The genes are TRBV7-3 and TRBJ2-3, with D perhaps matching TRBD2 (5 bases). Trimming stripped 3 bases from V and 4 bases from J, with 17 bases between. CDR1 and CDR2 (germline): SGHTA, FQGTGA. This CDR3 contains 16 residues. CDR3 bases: TGTGCCAGCAGCTTTTACGTCGGGGTATACCCAGATACGCAGTATTTT. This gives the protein CASSFYVGVYPDTQYF.

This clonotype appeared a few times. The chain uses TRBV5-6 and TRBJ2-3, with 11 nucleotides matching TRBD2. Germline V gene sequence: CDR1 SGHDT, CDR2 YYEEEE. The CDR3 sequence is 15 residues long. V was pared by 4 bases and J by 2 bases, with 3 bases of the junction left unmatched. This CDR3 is CASSVGLAATDTQYF. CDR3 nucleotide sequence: TGTGCCAGCAGCGTGGGACTAGCGGCCACAGATACGCAGTATTTT.

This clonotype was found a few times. CDR3 loop: CAWSGDINQPQHF. The CDR3, as DNA: TGTGCCTGGAGTGGGGACATCAATCAGCCCCAGCATTTT. This chain links TRBV30 with TRBJ1-5; TRBD1 is a possible D gene (6 bases). The CDR3 length is 13 residues. The germline V gene has CDR1 GTSNPN and CDR2 SVGIG (reference sequence). The V and J ends lost 1 base and 3 bases respectively, with 7 bases between them.

In nucleotides, the CDR3 is TGTGCCAGCAGGCCCGGGACAGCCTATGGCTACACCTTC. This translates into CASRPGTAYGYTF. This sequence joins TRBV12-3 or TRBV12-4 and TRBJ1-2; TRBD1 agrees at 7 bases. The trim removed 6 bases at V and 4 bases at J, leaving 5 bases unmatched. CDR3 length: 13 amino acids.

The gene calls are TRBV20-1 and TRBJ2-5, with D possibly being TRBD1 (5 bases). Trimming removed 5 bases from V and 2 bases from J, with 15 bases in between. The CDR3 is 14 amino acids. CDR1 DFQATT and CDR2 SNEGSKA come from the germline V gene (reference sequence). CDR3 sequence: CSAPSRVWQETQYF. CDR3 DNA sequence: TGCAGTGCTCCTTCCAGGGTTTGGCAAGAGACCCAGTACTTC.

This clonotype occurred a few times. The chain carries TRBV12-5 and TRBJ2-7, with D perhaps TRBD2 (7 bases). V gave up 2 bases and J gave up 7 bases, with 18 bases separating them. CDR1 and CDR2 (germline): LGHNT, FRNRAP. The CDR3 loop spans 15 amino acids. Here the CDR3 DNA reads TGTGCTAGTGGTTTGCTGGAGGGGGGGCTGCGGGAGCAGTACTTC. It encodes CASGLLEGGLREQYF.

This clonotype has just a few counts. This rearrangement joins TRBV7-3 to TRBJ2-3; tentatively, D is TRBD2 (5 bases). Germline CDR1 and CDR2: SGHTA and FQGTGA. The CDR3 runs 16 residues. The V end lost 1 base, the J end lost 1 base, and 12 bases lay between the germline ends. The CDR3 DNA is TGTGCCAGCAGCTTAATAGTAGGAGCGGGCACAGATACGCAGTATTTT. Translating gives CASSLIVGAGTDTQYF. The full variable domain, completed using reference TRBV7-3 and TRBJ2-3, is GAGVSQTPSNKVTEKGKYVELRCDPISGHTALYWYRQSLGQGPEFLIYFQGTGAADDSGLPNDRFFAVRPEGSVSTLKIQRTERGDSAVYLCASSLIVGAGTDTQYFGPGTRLTVL.

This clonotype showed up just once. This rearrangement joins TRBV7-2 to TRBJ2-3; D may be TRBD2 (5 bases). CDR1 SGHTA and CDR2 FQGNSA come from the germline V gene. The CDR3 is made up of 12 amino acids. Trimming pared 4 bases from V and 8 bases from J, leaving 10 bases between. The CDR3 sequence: CASSYGLGTQYF. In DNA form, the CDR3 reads TGTGCCAGCAGCTACGGACTGGGTACGCAGTATTTT.

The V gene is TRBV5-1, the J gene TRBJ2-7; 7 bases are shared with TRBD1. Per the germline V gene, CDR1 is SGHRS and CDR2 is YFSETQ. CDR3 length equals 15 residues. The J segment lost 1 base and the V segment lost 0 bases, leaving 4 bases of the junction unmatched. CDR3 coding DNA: TGCGCCAGCAGCTTGGTAGCCAGGGGGTCCTACGAGCAGTACTTC. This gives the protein CASSLVARGSYEQYF.

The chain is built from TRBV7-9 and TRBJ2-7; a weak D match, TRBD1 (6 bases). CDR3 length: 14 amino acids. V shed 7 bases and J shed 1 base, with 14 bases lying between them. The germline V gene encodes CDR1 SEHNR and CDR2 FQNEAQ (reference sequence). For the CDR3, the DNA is TGTGCCAGCACCTTGGCGGACAGATCCTACGAGCAGTACTTC. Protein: CASTLADRSYEQYF.

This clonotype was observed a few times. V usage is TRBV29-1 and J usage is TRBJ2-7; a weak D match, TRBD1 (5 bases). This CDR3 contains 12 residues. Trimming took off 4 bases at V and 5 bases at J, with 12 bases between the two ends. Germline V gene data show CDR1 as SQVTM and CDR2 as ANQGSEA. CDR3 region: CSVVRQGHEQYF. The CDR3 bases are TGCAGCGTTGTTAGGCAGGGCCACGAGCAGTACTTC.

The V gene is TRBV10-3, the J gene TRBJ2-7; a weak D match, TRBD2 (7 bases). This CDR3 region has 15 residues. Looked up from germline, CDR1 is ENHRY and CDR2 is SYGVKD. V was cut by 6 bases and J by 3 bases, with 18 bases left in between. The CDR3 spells CAISPGEGVGYEQYF. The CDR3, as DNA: TGTGCCATCAGCCCGGGGGAGGGGGTAGGCTACGAGCAGTACTTC.

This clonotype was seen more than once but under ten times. CDR3 DNA: TGCGCCAGCAGCCAAACAGGGGGCCTCGGTGCTAATGAAAAACTGTTTTTT. This translates into CASSQTGGLGANEKLFF. V is TRBV4-3 and J is TRBJ1-4; 9 nucleotides agree with TRBD1. The ends lost 2 bases at V and 3 bases at J; junction bases unmatched: 7. The CDR3 length is 17 residues. CDR1 is LGHNA and CDR2 is YSLEER in the germline V gene.

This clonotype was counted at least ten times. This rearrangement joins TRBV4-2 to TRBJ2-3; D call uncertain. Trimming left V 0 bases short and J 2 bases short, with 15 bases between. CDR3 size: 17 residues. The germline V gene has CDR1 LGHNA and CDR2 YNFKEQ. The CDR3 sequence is CASSQETQAANTDTQYF. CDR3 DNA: TGTGCCAGCAGCCAAGAAACGCAGGCGGCCAACACAGATACGCAGTATTTT.

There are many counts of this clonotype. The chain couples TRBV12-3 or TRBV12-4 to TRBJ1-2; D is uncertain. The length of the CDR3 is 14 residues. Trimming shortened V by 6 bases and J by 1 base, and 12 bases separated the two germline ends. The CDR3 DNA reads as TGTGCCAGCAGCCCTGCACAGTTTAACTATGGCTACACCTTC. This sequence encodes CASSPAQFNYGYTF.

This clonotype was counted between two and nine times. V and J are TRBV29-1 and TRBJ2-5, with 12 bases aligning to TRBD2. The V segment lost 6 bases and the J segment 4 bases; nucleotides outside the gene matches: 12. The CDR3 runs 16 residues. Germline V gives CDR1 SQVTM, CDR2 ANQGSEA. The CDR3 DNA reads TGCAGCGTCCTTGACAGACTAGCGGGGGTGATAGAGACCCAGTACTTC. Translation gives CSVLDRLAGVIETQYF.

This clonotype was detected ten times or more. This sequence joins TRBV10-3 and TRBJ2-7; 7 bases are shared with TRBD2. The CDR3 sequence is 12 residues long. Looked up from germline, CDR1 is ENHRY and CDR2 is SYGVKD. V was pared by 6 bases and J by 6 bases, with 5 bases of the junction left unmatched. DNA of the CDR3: TGTGCCATCAGCCCTACTAGCGCCGAGCAGTACTTC. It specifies CAISPTSAEQYF.

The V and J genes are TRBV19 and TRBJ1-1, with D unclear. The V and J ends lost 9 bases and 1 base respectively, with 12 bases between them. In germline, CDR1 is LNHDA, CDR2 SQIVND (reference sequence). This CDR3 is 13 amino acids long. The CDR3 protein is CASRAAQNTEAFF. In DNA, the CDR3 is TGTGCCAGCCGGGCAGCTCAGAACACTGAAGCTTTCTTT.

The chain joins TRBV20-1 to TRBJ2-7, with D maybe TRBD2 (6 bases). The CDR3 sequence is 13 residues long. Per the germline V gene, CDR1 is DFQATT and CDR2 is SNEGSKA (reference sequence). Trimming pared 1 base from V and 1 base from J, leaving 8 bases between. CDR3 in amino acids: CSARGGDSYEQYF. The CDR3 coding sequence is TGCAGTGCTAGAGGGGGGGATTCCTACGAGCAGTACTTC.

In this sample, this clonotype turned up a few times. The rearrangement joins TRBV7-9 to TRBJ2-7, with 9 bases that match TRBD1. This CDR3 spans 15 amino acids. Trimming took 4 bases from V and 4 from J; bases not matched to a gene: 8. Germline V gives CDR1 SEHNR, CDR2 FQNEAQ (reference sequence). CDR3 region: CASSSGTGKKYEQYF. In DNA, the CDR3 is TGTGCCAGCAGCTCCGGGACAGGGAAAAAATACGAGCAGTACTTC.

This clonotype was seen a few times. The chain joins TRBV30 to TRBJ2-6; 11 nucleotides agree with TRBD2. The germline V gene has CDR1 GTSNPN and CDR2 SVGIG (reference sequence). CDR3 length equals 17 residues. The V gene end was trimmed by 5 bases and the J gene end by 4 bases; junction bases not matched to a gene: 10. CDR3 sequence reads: CAWVGLAGGQGANVLTF. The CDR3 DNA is TGTGCCTGGGTGGGGCTAGCGGGGGGACAGGGGGCCAACGTCCTGACTTTC.

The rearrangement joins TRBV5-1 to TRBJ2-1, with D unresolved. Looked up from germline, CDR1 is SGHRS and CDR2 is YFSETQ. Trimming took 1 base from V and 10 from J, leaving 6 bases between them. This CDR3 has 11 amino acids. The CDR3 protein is CASSLPGEQFF. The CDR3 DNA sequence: TGCGCCAGCAGCTTGCCTGGGGAGCAGTTCTTC.